The 19 T cell receptor beta chains reported below all come from one sample, sequenced in a study of blood T cell repertoires in COVID-19. Only in-frame clones appear in the TCRdb table, and some are missing; sequencing was by immunoSEQ multiplex PCR. The table records approximately 98,000 clones, about two thirds of them present only once. The sample was peripheral blood. The receptors were gathered from a woman in her thirties or forties with acute or convalescent COVID-19.

This clone occurred a few times. Other nucleotide sequences from this sample produce the same CDR3. The chain recombines TRBV5-1 with TRBJ2-3, with D hard to call. Germline lookup yields CDR1 SGHRS and CDR2 YFSETQ. The CDR3 extends over 14 amino acids. V gave up 0 bases and J gave up 2 bases, with 7 bases separating them. The DNA for the CDR3 is TGCGCCAGCAGCTTGGGACAATACACAGATACGCAGTATTTT. As protein: CASSLGQYTDTQYF. Full variable domain (missing parts from reference TRBV5-1 and TRBJ2-3): KAGVTQTPRYLIKTRGQQVTLSCSPISGHRSVSWYQQTPGQGLQFLFEYFSETQRNKGNFPGRFSGRQFSNSRSEMNVSTLELGDSALYLCASSLGQYTDTQYFGPGTRLTVL.

The rearrangement joins TRBV29-1 to TRBJ1-2; D ambiguous. CDR1 is SQVTM, CDR2 ANQGSEA, per germline. CDR3 length equals 14 residues. The germline V and J ends were trimmed by 3 bases and 4 bases, with 15 bases remaining between them. CDR3 protein: CSVERTSGGYGYTF. The CDR3 DNA reads TGCAGCGTTGAGCGGACCTCAGGAGGCTATGGCTACACCTTC.

This clone has just a few counts. The chain is built from TRBV7-3 and TRBJ2-3; 9 positions agree with TRBD2. Losses at the gene ends were 6 bases for V and 4 bases for J; bases not matched to a gene: 11. The CDR3 is 16 residues long. The germline CDR1 and CDR2 sequences are SGHTA and FQGTGA. CDR3 protein: CASRAGTAGGPDTQYF. The CDR3 DNA is TGTGCCAGCAGGGCCGGGACAGCGGGGGGACCAGATACGCAGTATTTT.

The V call is TRBV2, the J call TRBJ2-4, with D hard to call. The V gene's germline CDR1 is SNHLY and CDR2 FYNNEI. The CDR3 extends over 14 amino acids. V lost 6 bases and J lost 1, with 10 bases in between. Here the CDR3 DNA reads TGTGCCAGCAGCCCTCGGGTGGCCAAAAACATTCAGTACTTC. It specifies CASSPRVAKNIQYF.

V gene TRBV7-2 combines with J gene TRBJ2-5; TRBD2 aligns across 12 bases. CDR1 and CDR2 (germline): SGHTA, FQGNSA. The V gene end was trimmed by 2 bases and the J gene end by 5 bases; junction bases not matched to a gene: 3. This CDR3 comprises 15 residues. CDR3 amino acids: CASSLRTSGMETQYF. CDR3 sequence (DNA): TGTGCCAGCAGCTTAAGGACTAGCGGGATGGAGACCCAGTACTTC.

The rearrangement links TRBV5-4 to TRBJ1-3; unclear D gene. The CDR3 runs to 16 residues. Per germline, CDR1 SGHNT and CDR2 YYREEE (reference sequence). Trimming cost V 3 bases and J 0 bases, with 13 bases left between them. CDR3 nucleotide sequence: TGTGCCAGCAGCTCGCGAGGGTCATACTCTGGAAACACCATATATTTT. Translated: CASSSRGSYSGNTIYF.

The chain recombines TRBV2 with TRBJ2-5; no definite D call. V was trimmed by 3 bases and J by 2 bases, leaving 7 bases between them. This CDR3 contains 13 residues. Germline values: CDR1 SNHLY, CDR2 FYNNEI. The CDR3 DNA is TGTGCCAGCAGTGAGCGGCGGCAAGAGACCCAGTACTTC. Translating gives CASSERRQETQYF.

This rearrangement joins TRBV2 to TRBJ2-7, with 8 bases that match TRBD2. V shed 6 bases, J shed 6 bases, and the junction held 16 bases outside the gene matches. CDR1 is SNHLY and CDR2 is FYNNEI in the germline V gene. This CDR3 is built from 16 residues. The CDR3 sequence: CASRPDLLADMGEQYF. CDR3 coding DNA: TGTGCCAGCAGGCCTGACTTACTAGCGGACATGGGCGAGCAGTACTTC. The complete variable domain, with remaining parts taken from reference TRBV2 and TRBJ2-7, reads EPEVTQTPSHQVTQMGQEVILRCVPISNHLYFYWYRQILGQKVEFLVSFYNNEISEKSEIFDDQFSVERPDGSNFTLKIRSTKLEDSAMYFCASRPDLLADMGEQYFGPGTRLTVT.

The rearrangement uses TRBV5-4 and TRBJ2-1, with TRBD2 matching 8 bases. The CDR3 spans 16 residues. The trim removed 0 bases at V and 0 bases at J, leaving 2 bases unmatched. Germline V CDR1 and CDR2: SGHNT, YYREEE (reference sequence). CDR3 in DNA: TGTGCCAGCAGCTTGGCGGGGGGGAGCTCCTACAATGAGCAGTTCTTC. Encoded protein: CASSLAGGSSYNEQFF.

Here the CDR3 reads CASSLASGGAETQYF. CDR3 DNA sequence: TGCGCCAGCAGCTTGGCTAGCGGGGGGGCAGAGACCCAGTACTTC. The V call is TRBV5-1, the J call TRBJ2-5, with 12 bases matching TRBD2. The CDR3 is 15 residues long. V was pared by 0 bases and J by 4 bases, with 1 base of the junction left unmatched. CDR1 SGHRS and CDR2 YFSETQ come from the germline V gene.

The chain combines TRBV10-2 with TRBJ2-7; TRBD2 aligns across 7 bases. The V and J ends lost 4 bases and 6 bases, in that order; junction bases with no gene match: 0. Per the germline V gene, CDR1 is WSHSY and CDR2 is SAAADI. The CDR3 runs to 11 residues. In nucleotides, the CDR3 is TGCGCCAGCAGTGGGGGGGGCGAGCAGTACTTC. Translated, it gives CASSGGGEQYF.

This chain joins TRBV28 and TRBJ2-4, with a possible D match to TRBD2 (6 bases). The CDR3 extends over 15 amino acids. V lost 4 bases to trimming and J lost 1 base, with 11 bases between them. Per the germline V gene, CDR1 is MDHEN and CDR2 is SYDVKM. This CDR3 reads CASSSRGRAKNIQYF. Here the CDR3 DNA reads TGTGCCAGCAGTTCTCGGGGGAGGGCCAAAAACATTCAGTACTTC.

J is TRBJ2-3 and V is TRBV12-5; no clear D gene. CDR1 and CDR2 from the germline V gene are LGHNT and FRNRAP. The V end lost 4 bases, the J end lost 0 bases, and 14 bases lay between the germline ends. The CDR3 spans 16 residues. CDR3 residues: CASGSRLTYSTDTQYF. The CDR3 coding sequence is TGTGCTAGTGGTTCGAGACTCACTTATAGCACAGATACGCAGTATTTT. The variable domain in full, with the rest retrieved from reference TRBV12-5 and TRBJ2-3, is DARVTQTPRHKVTEMGQEVTMRCQPILGHNTVFWYRQTMMQGLELLAYFRNRAPLDDSGMPKDRFSAEMPDATLATLKIQPSEPRDSAVYFCASGSRLTYSTDTQYFGPGTRLTVL.

V is TRBV24-1 and J is TRBJ2-3, with 7 bases that match TRBD2. The CDR3 loop spans 20 amino acids. J was trimmed by 2 bases and V by 4 bases; bases with no gene match: 20. Germline V gives CDR1 KGHDR, CDR2 SFDVKD. The CDR3 loop reads CATSDPGRVMGGGLTDTQYF. The CDR3 bases are TGTGCCACCAGTGACCCCGGACGCGTTATGGGGGGGGGACTCACAGATACGCAGTATTTT.

This chain uses TRBV3-1 (or the pseudogene TRBV3-2) with TRBJ2-1; TRBD2 might be the D (7 bases). The V gene's germline CDR1 is LGHDT and CDR2 YNNKEL (reference sequence). The CDR3 sequence is 15 residues long. Trimming took 2 bases from V and 9 from J, leaving 17 bases between them. This CDR3 reads CASSQRGGAVGEQFF. DNA of the CDR3: TGTGCCAGCAGCCAAAGAGGGGGGGCCGTTGGTGAGCAGTTCTTC.

The J gene is TRBJ2-5, the V gene TRBV2; 11 bases are a match to TRBD2. CDR3 length: 15 residues. After removal of 11 bases from V and 1 base from J, the junction contained 9 bases not matched to a gene. CDR1 is SNHLY and CDR2 is FYNNEI in the germline V gene. Here the CDR3 reads CAGDLAGGLQETQYF. The DNA of the CDR3 is TGTGCCGGAGATCTAGCGGGGGGCCTCCAAGAGACCCAGTACTTC.

This clone was observed once. The V and J genes are TRBV28 and TRBJ1-1; D unclear. The CDR3 extends over 12 amino acids. Germline-derived CDR1 and CDR2 are MDHEN and SYDVKM. The ends were cut back, 7 bases at V and 6 bases at J, with 12 bases in the middle. The CDR3 region is CASTHQRAEAFF. The CDR3 DNA sequence: TGTGCCAGCACCCACCAGAGGGCTGAAGCTTTCTTT.

CDR3 in DNA: TGTGCCATCAGTGAGCGGACTGGTTTCCAAGAGACCCAGTACTTC. It encodes CAISERTGFQETQYF. This chain joins TRBV10-3 and TRBJ2-5, with D perhaps matching TRBD2 (5 bases). CDR1 is ENHRY and CDR2 is SYGVKD in the germline V gene. Between the trimmed V and J ends, which lost 2 bases and 1 base, there was a span of 11 bases. The length of the CDR3 is 15 residues.

In its sample, this clone was seen a few times. The rearrangement uses TRBV7-9 and TRBJ2-1, with 7 bases that match TRBD1. V lost 5 bases and J lost 4; bases outside the gene matches: 11. This CDR3 is built from 16 residues. Per germline, CDR1 SEHNR and CDR2 FQNEAQ (reference sequence). CDR3 region: CASSRQGFRLYNEQFF. As DNA, the CDR3 is TGTGCCAGCAGCCGACAGGGCTTTCGACTTTACAATGAGCAGTTCTTC. The whole variable domain, filled in from reference TRBV7-9 and TRBJ2-1, reads DTGVSQNPRHKITKRGQNVTFRCDPISEHNRLYWYRQTLGQGPEFLTYFQNEAQLEKSRLLSDRFSAERPKGSFSTLEIQRTEQGDSAMYLCASSRQGFRLYNEQFFGPGTRLTVL.